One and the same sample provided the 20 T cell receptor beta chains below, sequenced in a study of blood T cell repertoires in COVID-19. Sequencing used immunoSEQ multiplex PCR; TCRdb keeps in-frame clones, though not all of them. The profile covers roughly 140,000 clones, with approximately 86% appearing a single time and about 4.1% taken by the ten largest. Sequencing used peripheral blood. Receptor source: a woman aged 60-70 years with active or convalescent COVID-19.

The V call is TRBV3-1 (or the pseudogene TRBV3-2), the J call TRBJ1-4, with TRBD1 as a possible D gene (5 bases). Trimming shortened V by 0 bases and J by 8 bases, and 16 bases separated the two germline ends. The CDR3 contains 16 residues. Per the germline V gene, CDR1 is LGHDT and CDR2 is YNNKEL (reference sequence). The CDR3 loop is CASSQDRGGVSEKLFF. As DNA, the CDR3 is TGTGCCAGCAGCCAAGATCGCGGGGGGGTAAGCGAAAAACTGTTTTTT.

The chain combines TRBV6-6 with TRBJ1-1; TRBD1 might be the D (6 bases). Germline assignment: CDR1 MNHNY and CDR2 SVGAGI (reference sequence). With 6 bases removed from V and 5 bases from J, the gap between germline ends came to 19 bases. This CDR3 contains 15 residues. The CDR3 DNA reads TGTGCCAGCAGCCAGGACAGCCTAGCGGGGACTGAAGCTTTCTTT. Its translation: CASSQDSLAGTEAFF.

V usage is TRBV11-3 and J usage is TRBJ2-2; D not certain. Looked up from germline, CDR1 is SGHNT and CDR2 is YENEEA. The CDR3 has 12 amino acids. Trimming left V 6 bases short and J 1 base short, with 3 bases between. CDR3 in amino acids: CASRLNTGELFF. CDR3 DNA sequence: TGTGCCAGCAGACTGAACACCGGGGAGCTGTTTTTT.

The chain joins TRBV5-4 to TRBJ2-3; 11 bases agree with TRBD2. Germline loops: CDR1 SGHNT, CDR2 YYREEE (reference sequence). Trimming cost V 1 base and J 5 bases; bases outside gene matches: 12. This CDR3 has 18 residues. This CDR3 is CASSLSLAGGLGKDTQYF. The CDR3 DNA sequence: TGTGCCAGCAGCTTGAGTCTAGCGGGGGGCCTCGGTAAAGATACGCAGTATTTT.

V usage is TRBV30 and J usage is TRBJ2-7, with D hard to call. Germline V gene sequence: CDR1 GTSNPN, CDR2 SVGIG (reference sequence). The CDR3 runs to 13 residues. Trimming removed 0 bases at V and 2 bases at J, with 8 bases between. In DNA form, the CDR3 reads TGTGCCTGGAGTGTCAAAAATCCCTACGAGCAGTACTTC. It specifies CAWSVKNPYEQYF.

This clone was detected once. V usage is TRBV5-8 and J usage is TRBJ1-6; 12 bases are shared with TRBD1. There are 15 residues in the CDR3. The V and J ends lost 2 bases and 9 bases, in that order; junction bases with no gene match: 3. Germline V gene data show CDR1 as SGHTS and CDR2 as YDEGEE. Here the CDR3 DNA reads TGTGCCAGCAGCTTTGTGGGACAGGGGGCTTCACCCCTCCACTTT. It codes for CASSFVGQGASPLHF.

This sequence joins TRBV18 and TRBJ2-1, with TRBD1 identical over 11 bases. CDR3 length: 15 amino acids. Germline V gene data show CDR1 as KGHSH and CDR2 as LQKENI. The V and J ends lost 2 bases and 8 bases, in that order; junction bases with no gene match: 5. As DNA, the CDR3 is TGTGCCAGCTCACCATTTAAGGACAGGGGGCATGAGCAGTTCTTC. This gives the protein CASSPFKDRGHEQFF.

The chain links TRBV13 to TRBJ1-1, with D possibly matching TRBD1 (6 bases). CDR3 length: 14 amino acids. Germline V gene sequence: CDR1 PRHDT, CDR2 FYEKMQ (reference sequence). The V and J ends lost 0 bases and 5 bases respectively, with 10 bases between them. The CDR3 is CASSLGRGSTEAFF. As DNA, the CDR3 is TGTGCCAGCAGCTTAGGTAGGGGGTCGACTGAAGCTTTCTTT.

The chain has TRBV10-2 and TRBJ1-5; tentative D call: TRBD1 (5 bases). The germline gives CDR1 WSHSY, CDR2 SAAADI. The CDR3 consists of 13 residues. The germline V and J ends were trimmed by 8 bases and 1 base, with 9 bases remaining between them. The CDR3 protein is CASSGQSNQPQHF. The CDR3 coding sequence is TGCGCCAGCTCCGGACAAAGCAATCAGCCCCAGCATTTT.

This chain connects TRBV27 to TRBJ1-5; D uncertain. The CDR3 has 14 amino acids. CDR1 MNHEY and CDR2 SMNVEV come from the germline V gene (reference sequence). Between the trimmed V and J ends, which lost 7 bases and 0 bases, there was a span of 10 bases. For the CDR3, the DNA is TGTGCCAGCAAGCCAAAAAATAGCAATCAGCCCCAGCATTTT. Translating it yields CASKPKNSNQPQHF.

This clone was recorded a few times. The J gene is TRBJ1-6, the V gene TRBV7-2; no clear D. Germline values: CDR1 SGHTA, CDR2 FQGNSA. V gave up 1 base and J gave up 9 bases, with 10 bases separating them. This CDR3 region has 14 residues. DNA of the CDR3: TGTGCCAGCAGCTTAGGATATGGGAGTTCACCCCTCCACTTT. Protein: CASSLGYGSSPLHF.

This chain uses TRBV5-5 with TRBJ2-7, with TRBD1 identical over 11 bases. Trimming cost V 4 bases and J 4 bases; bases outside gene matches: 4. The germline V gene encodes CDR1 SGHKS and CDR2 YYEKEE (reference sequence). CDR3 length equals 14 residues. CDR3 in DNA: TGTGCCAGCAGCCAAGGACAGGGGGCTTACGAGCAGTACTTC. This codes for CASSQGQGAYEQYF.

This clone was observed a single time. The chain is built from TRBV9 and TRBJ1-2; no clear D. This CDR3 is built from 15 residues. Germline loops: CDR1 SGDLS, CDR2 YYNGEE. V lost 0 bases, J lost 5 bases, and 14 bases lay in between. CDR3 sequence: CASSVVGDPGYGYTF. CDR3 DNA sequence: TGTGCCAGCAGCGTAGTAGGCGACCCCGGGTATGGCTACACCTTC.

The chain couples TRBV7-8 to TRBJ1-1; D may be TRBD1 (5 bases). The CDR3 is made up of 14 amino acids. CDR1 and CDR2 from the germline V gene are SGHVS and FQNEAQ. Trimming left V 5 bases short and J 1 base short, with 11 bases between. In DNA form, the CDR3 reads TGTGCCAGCAGCCTAGGGGCCTCGAACACTGAAGCTTTCTTT. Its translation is CASSLGASNTEAFF. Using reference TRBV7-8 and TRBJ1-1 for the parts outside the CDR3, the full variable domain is GAGVSQSPRYKVAKRGQDVALRCDPISGHVSLFWYQQALGQGPEFLTYFQNEAQLDKSGLPSDRFFAERPEGSVSTLKIQRTQQEDSAVYLCASSLGASNTEAFFGQGTRLTVV.

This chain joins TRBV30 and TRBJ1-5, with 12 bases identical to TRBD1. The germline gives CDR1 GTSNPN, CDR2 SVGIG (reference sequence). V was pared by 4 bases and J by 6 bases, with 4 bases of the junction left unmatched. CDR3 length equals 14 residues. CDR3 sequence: CAWNPGQGAQPQHF. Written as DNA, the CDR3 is TGTGCCTGGAATCCGGGACAGGGGGCTCAGCCCCAGCATTTT.

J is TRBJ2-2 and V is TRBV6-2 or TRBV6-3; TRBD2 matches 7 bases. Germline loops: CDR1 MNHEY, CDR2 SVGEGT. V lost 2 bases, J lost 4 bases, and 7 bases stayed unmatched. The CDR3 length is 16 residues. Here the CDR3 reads CASSYEAGRSTGELFF. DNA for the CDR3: TGTGCCAGCAGTTACGAAGCGGGAAGATCCACCGGGGAGCTGTTTTTT.

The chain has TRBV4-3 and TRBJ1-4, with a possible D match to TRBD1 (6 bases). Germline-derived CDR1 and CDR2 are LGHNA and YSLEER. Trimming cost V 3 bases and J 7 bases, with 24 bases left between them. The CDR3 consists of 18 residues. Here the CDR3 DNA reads TGCGCCAGCAGCCAGAGAGGGGAAACGGGGGGCATCACTGAAAAACTGTTTTTT. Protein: CASSQRGETGGITEKLFF.

As DNA, the CDR3 is TGTGCCAGCTCACCTCCGGGACAGGGCGCCTACGAGCAGTACTTC. Translated: CASSPPGQGAYEQYF. The rearrangement uses TRBV18 and TRBJ2-7; TRBD1 agrees at 9 bases. Trimming cost V 3 bases and J 2 bases; bases outside gene matches: 5. CDR3 length: 15 amino acids. Germline V gene lookup returns CDR1 KGHSH and CDR2 LQKENI.

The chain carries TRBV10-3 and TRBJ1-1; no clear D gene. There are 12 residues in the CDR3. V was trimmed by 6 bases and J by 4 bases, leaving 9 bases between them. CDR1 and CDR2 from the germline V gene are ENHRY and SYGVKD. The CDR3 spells CAIRAGPTEAFF. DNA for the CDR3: TGTGCCATCAGGGCAGGTCCCACTGAAGCTTTCTTT.

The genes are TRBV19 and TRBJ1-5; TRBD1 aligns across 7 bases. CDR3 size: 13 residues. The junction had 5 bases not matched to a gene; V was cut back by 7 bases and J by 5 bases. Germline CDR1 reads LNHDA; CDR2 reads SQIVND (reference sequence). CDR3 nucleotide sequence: TGTGCCAGTATGAACAGGGGATATCAGCCCCAGCATTTT. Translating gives CASMNRGYQPQHF. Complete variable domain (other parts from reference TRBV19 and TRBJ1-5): DGGITQSPKYLFRKEGQNVTLSCEQNLNHDAMYWYRQDPGQGLRLIYYSQIVNDFQKGDIAEGYSVSREKKESFPLTVTSAQKNPTAFYLCASMNRGYQPQHFGDGTRLSIL.